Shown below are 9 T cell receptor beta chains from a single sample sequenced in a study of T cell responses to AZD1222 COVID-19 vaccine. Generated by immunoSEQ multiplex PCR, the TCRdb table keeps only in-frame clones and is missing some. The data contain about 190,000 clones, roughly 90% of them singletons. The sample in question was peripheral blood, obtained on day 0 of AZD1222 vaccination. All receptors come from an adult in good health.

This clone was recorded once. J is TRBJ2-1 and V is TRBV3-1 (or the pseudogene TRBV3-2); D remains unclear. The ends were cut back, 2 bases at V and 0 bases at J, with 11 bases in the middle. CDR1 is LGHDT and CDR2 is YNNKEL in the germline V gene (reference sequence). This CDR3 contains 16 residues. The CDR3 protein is CASSQIRALSYNEQFF. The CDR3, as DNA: TGTGCCAGCAGCCAAATTCGAGCCCTCTCCTACAATGAGCAGTTCTTC.

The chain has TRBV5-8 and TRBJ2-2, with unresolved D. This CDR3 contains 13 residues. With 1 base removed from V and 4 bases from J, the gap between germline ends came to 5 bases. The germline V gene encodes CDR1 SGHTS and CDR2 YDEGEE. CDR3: CASSLSPTGELFF. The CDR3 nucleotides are TGTGCCAGCAGCTTGTCGCCCACCGGGGAGCTGTTTTTT.

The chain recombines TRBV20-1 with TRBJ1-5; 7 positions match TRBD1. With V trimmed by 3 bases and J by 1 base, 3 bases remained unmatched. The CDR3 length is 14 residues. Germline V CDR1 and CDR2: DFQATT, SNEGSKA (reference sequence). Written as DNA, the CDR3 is TGCAGTGCTAGTGTAGGGGGCAGCAATCAGCCCCAGCATTTT. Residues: CSASVGGSNQPQHF.

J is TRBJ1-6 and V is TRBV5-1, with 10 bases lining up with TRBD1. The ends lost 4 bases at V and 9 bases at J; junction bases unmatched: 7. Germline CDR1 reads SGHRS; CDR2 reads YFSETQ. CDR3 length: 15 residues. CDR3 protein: CASSVGTGERSPLHF. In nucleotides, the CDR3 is TGCGCCAGCAGCGTCGGGACAGGGGAGCGTTCACCCCTCCACTTT.

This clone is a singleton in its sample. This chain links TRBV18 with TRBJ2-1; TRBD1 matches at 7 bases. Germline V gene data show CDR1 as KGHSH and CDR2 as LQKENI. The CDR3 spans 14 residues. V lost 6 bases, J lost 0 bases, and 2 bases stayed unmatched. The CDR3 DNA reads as TGTGCCAGCTCCTGGGACAGCTCCTACAATGAGCAGTTCTTC. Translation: CASSWDSSYNEQFF. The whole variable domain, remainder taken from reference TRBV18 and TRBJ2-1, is NAGVMQNPRHLVRRRGQEARLRCSPMKGHSHVYWYRQLPEEGLKFMVYLQKENIIDESGMPKERFSAEFPKEGPSILRIQQVVRGDSAAYFCASSWDSSYNEQFFGPGTRLTVL.

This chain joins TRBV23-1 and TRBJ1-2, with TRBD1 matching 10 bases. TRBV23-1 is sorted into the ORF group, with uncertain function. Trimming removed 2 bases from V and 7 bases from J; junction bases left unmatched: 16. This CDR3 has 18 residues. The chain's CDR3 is CASSQAGTGEIRAGGYTF. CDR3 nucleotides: TGCGCCAGCAGTCAAGCTGGGACAGGGGAAATCCGGGCCGGTGGCTACACCTTC.

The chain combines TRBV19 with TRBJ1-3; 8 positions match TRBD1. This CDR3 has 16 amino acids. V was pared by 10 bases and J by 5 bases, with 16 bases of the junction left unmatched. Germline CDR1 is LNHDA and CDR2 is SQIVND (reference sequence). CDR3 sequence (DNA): TGTGCCACCGGTCGGGTGGGACAGGCAAGTAGAAACACCATATATTTT. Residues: CATGRVGQASRNTIYF.

This CDR3 reads CATRAAQNTEAFF. In DNA, the CDR3 is TGTGCAACCCGAGCGGCACAGAACACTGAAGCTTTCTTT. V usage is TRBV19 and J usage is TRBJ1-1; D unresolved. The CDR3 consists of 13 residues. The germline gives CDR1 LNHDA, CDR2 SQIVND (reference sequence).

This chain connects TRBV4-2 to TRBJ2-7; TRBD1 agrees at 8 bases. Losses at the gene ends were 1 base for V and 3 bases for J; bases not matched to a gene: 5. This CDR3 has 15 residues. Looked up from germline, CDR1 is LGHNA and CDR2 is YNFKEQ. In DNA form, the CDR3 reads TGTGCCAGCAGCCAAGGGACAGGGCCCGGCTACGAGCAGTACTTC. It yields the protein CASSQGTGPGYEQYF.